This T cell receptor beta chain was documented in a study of blood T cell repertoires in COVID-19. Sequencing used immunoSEQ multiplex PCR; TCRdb keeps in-frame clones, though not all of them. The table records around 150,000 clones, approximately 93% of them present only once. This receptor was identified in a woman in her fifties or sixties with COVID-19, enrolled during active disease. Material for sequencing was peripheral blood.

This CDR3 reads CASRGEAAQETQYF. CDR3 coding DNA: TGTGCCAGCCGGGGGGAGGCCGCCCAAGAGACCCAGTACTTC. V and J are TRBV5-4 and TRBJ2-5; TRBD2 aligns across 7 bases. Germline V gene data show CDR1 as SGHNT and CDR2 as YYREEE (reference sequence). Trimming took 7 bases from V and 1 from J; bases not matched to a gene: 7. The CDR3 runs 14 residues.